A single sample is the source of the 9 T cell receptor beta chains below, sequenced in a study of blood T cell repertoires in COVID-19. The data were produced by immunoSEQ multiplex PCR, yet TCRdb's version contains in-frame clones alone and is incomplete. The top ten clones hold less than 10% of a sample with 200,000 to 300,000 clones, approximately 84% of them seen once. The sequencing sample was made of peripheral blood. These receptors were collected from a human donor in a cohort sampled during active COVID-19.

V gene TRBV6-1 combines with J gene TRBJ1-2, with TRBD1 matching over 9 bases. The CDR3 is 17 amino acids. Germline CDR1 MNHNS, CDR2 SASEGT. V was clipped by 4 bases and J by 2 bases; unmatched bases: 11. Here the CDR3 reads CASSVYPGTGINYGYTF. The CDR3 nucleotides read TGTGCCAGCAGTGTATATCCCGGGACAGGGATAAACTATGGCTACACCTTC.

A note on this clone: The junction departs from germline at one end; a sequencing error may be responsible. This chain links TRBV7-7 with TRBJ2-5, with 9 bases fitting TRBD1. Per germline, CDR1 SSHAT and CDR2 FNYEAQ (reference sequence). The CDR3 spans 15 residues. In nucleotides, the CDR3 is TGTGCTAGCAGCAAATACAGGGGGCGCCGAGAGACCCAGTACTTC. It encodes CASSKYRGRRETQYF.

V and J are TRBV10-3 and TRBJ2-7; 9 bases line up with TRBD1. The CDR3 is 16 amino acids. With V trimmed by 5 bases and J by 4 bases, 12 bases remained unmatched. Germline CDR1 and CDR2: ENHRY and SYGVKD. The CDR3 region is CAISRSGTGGPYEQYF. As DNA, the CDR3 is TGTGCCATCAGTAGGTCTGGCACAGGGGGCCCATACGAGCAGTACTTC.

This clone was observed a handful of times. This chain uses TRBV9 with TRBJ2-5, with D possibly matching TRBD2 (6 bases). The CDR3 is 15 residues long. Germline V gives CDR1 SGDLS, CDR2 YYNGEE. With 4 bases removed from V and 0 bases from J, the gap between germline ends came to 13 bases. The CDR3: CASSSEGVYQETQYF. DNA of the CDR3: TGTGCCAGCAGCTCGGAGGGCGTGTACCAAGAGACCCAGTACTTC.

The rearrangement uses TRBV18 and TRBJ2-5, with D possibly being TRBD1 (5 bases). The CDR3 contains 13 residues. V was cut by 3 bases and J by 5 bases, with 10 bases left in between. CDR1 and CDR2 (germline): KGHSH, LQKENI. CDR3 bases: TGTGCCAGCTCACCTTCCAGGGCTGAGACCCAGTACTTC. Translating it yields CASSPSRAETQYF.

This clone was detected a few times. This chain uses TRBV6-1 with TRBJ1-5; TRBD1 aligns across 7 bases. The CDR3 consists of 16 residues. The V gene end was trimmed by 4 bases and the J gene end by 6 bases; junction bases not matched to a gene: 12. From germline, CDR1 is MNHNS and CDR2 SASEGT. CDR3 protein: CASSGPETGEVQPQHF. DNA for the CDR3: TGTGCCAGCAGTGGACCCGAAACAGGGGAAGTTCAGCCCCAGCATTTT.

This sequence joins TRBV5-1 and TRBJ2-3; TRBD1 might be the D (6 bases). Trimming cost V 4 bases and J 0 bases, with 12 bases left between them. The CDR3 runs to 15 residues. Germline V gives CDR1 SGHRS, CDR2 YFSETQ. The CDR3 region has the DNA TGCGCCAGCAGCCTAGGACAGTCTAGCACAGATACGCAGTATTTT. Encoded protein: CASSLGQSSTDTQYF. Variable domain in full (rest from reference TRBV5-1 and TRBJ2-3): KAGVTQTPRYLIKTRGQQVTLSCSPISGHRSVSWYQQTPGQGLQFLFEYFSETQRNKGNFPGRFSGRQFSNSRSEMNVSTLELGDSALYLCASSLGQSSTDTQYFGPGTRLTVL.

V and J are TRBV4-1 and TRBJ1-2; D is possibly TRBD1 (6 bases). The germline CDR1 and CDR2 sequences are MGHRA and YSYEKL. The CDR3 runs to 15 residues. V was trimmed by 1 base and J by 0 bases, leaving 9 bases between them. The CDR3 reads CASSQGTEPNYGYTF. DNA for the CDR3: TGCGCCAGCAGCCAAGGGACAGAACCTAACTATGGCTACACCTTC.

The gene calls are TRBV7-9 and TRBJ1-1; D not certain. V gave up 4 bases and J gave up 5 bases, with 11 bases separating them. This CDR3 spans 13 amino acids. Germline V gene sequence: CDR1 SEHNR, CDR2 FQNEAQ (reference sequence). The CDR3 DNA sequence: TGTGCCAGCAGCTGGAGGCCTGGGACTGAAGCTTTCTTT. Translating it yields CASSWRPGTEAFF.